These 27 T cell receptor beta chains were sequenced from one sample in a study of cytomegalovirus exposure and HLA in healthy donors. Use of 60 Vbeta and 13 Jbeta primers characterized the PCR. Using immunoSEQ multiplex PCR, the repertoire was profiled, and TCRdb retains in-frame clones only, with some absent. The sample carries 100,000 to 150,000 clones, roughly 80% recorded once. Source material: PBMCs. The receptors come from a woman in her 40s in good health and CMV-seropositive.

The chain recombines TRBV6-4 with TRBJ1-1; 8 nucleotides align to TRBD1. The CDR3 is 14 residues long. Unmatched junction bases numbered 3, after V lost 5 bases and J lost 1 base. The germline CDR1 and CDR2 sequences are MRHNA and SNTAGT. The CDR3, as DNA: TGTGCCAGCAGTCAACAGGGGGAGAACACTGAAGCTTTCTTT. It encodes CASSQQGENTEAFF.

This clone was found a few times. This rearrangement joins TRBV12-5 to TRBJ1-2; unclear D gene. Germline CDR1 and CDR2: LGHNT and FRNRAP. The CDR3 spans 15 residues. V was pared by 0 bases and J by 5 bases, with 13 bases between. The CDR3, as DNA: TGTGCTAGTGGTTTGGTAGGTAGTCAGGCATATGGCTACACCTTC. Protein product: CASGLVGSQAYGYTF.

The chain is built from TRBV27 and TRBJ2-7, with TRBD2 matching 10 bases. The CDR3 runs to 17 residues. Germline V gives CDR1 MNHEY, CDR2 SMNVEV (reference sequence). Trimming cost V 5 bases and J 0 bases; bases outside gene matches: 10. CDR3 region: CASSITGLARLSYEQYF. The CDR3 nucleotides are TGTGCCAGCAGTATTACGGGACTAGCGCGCCTCTCCTACGAGCAGTACTTC.

CDR3 sequence: CASSFQGSSYNEQFF. The CDR3 region has the DNA TGTGCCAGCAGCTTCCAGGGGAGCTCCTACAATGAGCAGTTCTTC. The chain is built from TRBV7-3 and TRBJ2-1; maybe TRBD1 (6 bases). The V end was cut by 3 bases, the J end by 0 bases, with 9 bases between. The CDR3 spans 15 residues. Germline assignment: CDR1 SGHTA and CDR2 FQGTGA.

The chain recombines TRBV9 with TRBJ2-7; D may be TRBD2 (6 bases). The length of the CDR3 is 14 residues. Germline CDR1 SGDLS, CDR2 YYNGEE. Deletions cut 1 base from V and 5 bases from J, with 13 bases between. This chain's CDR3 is CASSVRWEANEQYF. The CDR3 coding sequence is TGTGCCAGCAGCGTAAGGTGGGAGGCTAACGAGCAGTACTTC.

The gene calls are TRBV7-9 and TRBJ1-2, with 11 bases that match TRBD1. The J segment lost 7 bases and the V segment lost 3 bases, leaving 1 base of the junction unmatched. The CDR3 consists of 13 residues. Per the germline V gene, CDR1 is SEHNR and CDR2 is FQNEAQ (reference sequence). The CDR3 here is CASSLGQGGGYTF. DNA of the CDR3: TGTGCCAGCAGCTTGGGACAGGGGGGTGGCTACACCTTC.

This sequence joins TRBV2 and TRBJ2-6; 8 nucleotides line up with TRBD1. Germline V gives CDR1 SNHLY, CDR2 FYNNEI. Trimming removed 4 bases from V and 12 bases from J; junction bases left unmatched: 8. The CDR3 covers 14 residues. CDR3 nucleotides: TGTGCCAGCAGTGGAGTGGGACAGGAAGTCGTCCTGACTTTC. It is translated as CASSGVGQEVVLTF.

The CDR3 DNA sequence: TGTGCCAGCAGTTTATCTAGGCGGGAGTTGTTTTACAATGAGCAGTTCTTC. This gives the protein CASSLSRRELFYNEQFF. This chain connects TRBV27 to TRBJ2-1; TRBD2 matches 7 bases. The CDR3 is made up of 17 amino acids. J lost 4 bases, V lost 0 bases, and 9 bases had no gene match. Germline V CDR1 and CDR2: MNHEY, SMNVEV (reference sequence).

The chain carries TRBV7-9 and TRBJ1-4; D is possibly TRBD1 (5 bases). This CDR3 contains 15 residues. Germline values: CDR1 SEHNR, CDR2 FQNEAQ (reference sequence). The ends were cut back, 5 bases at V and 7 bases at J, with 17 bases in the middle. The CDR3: CASSPTGGSAEKLFF. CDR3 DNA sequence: TGTGCCAGCAGCCCAACCGGGGGGAGTGCTGAAAAACTGTTTTTT.

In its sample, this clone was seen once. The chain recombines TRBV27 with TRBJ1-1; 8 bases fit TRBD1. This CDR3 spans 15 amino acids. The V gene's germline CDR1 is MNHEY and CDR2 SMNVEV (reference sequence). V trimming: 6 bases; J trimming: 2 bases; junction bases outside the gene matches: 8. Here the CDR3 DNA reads TGTGCCAGCAGACGTGGGACAGGAAGAAACACTGAAGCTTTCTTT. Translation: CASRRGTGRNTEAFF.

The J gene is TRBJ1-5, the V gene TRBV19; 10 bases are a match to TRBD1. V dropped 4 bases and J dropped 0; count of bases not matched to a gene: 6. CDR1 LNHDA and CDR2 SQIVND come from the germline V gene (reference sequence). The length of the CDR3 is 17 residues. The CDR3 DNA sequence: TGTGCCAGTAGTAAGGGCGGGGACAGGGGTAGCAATCAGCCCCAGCATTTT. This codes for CASSKGGDRGSNQPQHF.

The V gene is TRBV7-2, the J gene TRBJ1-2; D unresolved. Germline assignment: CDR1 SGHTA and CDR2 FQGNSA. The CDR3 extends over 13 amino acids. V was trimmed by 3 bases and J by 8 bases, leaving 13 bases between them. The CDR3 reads CASSFQVLKGYTF. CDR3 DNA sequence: TGTGCCAGCAGCTTTCAGGTTTTGAAAGGCTACACCTTC.

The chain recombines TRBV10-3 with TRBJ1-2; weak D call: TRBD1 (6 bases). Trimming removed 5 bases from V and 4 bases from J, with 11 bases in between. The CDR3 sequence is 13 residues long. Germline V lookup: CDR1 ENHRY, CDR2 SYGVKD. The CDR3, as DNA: TGTGCCATCAGTACGACAGGAACCTATGGCTACACCTTC. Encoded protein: CAISTTGTYGYTF.

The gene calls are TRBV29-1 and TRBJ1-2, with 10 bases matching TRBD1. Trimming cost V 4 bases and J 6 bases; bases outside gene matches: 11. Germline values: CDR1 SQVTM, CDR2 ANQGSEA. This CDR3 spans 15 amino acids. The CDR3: CSVVGRGTGEDGYTF. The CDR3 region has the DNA TGCAGCGTTGTGGGGAGGGGGACAGGGGAGGATGGCTACACCTTC.

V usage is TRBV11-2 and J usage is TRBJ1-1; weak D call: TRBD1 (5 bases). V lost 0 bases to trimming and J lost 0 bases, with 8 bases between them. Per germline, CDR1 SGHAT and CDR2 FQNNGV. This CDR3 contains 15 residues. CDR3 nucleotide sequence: TGTGCCAGCAGCTTAGATCAAGGGGTGAACACTGAAGCTTTCTTT. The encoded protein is CASSLDQGVNTEAFF.

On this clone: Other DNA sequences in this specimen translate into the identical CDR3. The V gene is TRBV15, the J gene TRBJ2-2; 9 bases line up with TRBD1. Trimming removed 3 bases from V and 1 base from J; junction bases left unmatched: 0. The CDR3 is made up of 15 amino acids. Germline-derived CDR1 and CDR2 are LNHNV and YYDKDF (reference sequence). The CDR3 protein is CATSRDRGNTGELFF. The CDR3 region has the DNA TGTGCCACCAGCAGGGACAGGGGGAACACCGGGGAGCTGTTTTTT.

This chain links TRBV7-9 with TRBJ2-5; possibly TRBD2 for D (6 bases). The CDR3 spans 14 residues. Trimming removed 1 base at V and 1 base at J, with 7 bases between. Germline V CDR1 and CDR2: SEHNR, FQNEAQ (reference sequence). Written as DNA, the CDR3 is TGTGCCAGCAGCTTAGATAGCGGCCAAGAGACCCAGTACTTC. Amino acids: CASSLDSGQETQYF.

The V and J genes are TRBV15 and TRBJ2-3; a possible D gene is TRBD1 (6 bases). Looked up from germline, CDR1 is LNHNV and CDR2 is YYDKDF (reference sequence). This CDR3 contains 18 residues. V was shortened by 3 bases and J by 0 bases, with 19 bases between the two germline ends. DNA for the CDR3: TGTGCCACCAGCAGGGGGGTCGGTAACAGGGCCAGCACAGATACGCAGTATTTT. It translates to CATSRGVGNRASTDTQYF.

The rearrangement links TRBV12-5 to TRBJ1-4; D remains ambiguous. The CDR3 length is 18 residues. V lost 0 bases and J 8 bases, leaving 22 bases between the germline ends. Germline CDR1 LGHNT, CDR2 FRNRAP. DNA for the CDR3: TGTGCTAGTGGTTTGGTAAAGGAAAGTTCGAGGGCAGGAGAAAAACTGTTTTTT. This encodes CASGLVKESSRAGEKLFF.

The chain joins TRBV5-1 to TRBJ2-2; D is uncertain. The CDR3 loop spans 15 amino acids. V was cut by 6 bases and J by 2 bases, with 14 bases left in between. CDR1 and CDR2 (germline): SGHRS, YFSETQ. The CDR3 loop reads CASTWARSNTGELFF. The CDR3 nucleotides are TGCGCCAGCACTTGGGCCAGATCAAACACCGGGGAGCTGTTTTTT.

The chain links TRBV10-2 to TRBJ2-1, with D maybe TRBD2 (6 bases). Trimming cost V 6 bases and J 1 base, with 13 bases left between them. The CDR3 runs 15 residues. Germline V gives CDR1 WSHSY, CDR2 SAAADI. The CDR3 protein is CASRGNSGSYNEQFF. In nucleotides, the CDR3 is TGCGCCAGCAGGGGCAATAGCGGATCCTACAATGAGCAGTTCTTC.

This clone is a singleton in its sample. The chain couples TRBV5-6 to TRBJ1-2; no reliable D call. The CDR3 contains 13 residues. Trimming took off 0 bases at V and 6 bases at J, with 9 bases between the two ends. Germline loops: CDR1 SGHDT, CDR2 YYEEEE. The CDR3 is CASSLVAGDGYTF. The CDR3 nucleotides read TGTGCCAGCAGCTTGGTGGCCGGGGATGGCTACACCTTC. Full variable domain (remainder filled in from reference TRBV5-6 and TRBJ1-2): DAGVTQSPTHLIKTRGQQVTLRCSPKSGHDTVSWYQQALGQGPQFIFQYYEEEERQRGNFPDRFSGHQFPNYSSELNVNALLLGDSALYLCASSLVAGDGYTFGSGTRLTVV.

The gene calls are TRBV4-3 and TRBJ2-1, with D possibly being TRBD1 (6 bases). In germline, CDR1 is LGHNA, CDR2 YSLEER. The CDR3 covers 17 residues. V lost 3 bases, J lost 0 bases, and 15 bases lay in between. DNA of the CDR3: TGCGCCAGCAGCCAGGGACATACACTGAGCTCCTACAATGAGCAGTTCTTC. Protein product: CASSQGHTLSSYNEQFF.

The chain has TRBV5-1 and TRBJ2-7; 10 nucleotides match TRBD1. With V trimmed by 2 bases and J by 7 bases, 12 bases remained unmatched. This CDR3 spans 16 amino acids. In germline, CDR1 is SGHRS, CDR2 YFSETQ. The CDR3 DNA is TGCGCCAGCAGCTTAGGGGACAGGGGAATCTGGAGGGAGCAGTACTTC. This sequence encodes CASSLGDRGIWREQYF.

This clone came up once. This CDR3 reads CASSSQGAGEKLFF. The CDR3 DNA reads TGTGCCAGCAGCTCACAGGGGGCGGGGGAAAAACTGTTTTTT. The V and J genes are TRBV7-6 and TRBJ1-4, with 9 nucleotides matching TRBD1. The CDR3 is 14 amino acids. Germline-derived CDR1 and CDR2 are SGHVS and FNYEAQ. Trimming removed 4 bases from V and 8 bases from J; junction bases left unmatched: 5. The full variable domain, rest sourced from reference TRBV7-6 and TRBJ1-4, is GAGVSQSPRYKVTKRGQDVALRCDPISGHVSLYWYRQALGQGPEFLTYFNYEAQQDKSGLPNDRFSAERPEGSISTLTIQRTEQRDSAMYRCASSSQGAGEKLFFGSGTQLSVL.

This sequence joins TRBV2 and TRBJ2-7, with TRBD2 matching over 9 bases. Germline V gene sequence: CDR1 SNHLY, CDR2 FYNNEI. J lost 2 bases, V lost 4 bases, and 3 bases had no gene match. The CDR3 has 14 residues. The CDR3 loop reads CASSVSSGAYEQYF. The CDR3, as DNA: TGTGCCAGCAGTGTGTCTAGCGGGGCCTACGAGCAGTACTTC.

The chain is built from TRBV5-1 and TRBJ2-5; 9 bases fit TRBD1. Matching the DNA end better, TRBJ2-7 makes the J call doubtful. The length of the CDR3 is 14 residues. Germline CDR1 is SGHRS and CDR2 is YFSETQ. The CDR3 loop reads CASNAGQGAYEQYF. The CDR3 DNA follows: TGCGCCAGCAATGCGGGACAGGGTGCCTACGAGCAGTACTTC.